This TCR beta chain is drawn from a study of cytomegalovirus exposure and HLA in healthy donors. As concerns this clone: Antigen: not known.

Donors consisted of healthy bone marrow donors. The PCR had 60 Vbeta and 13 Jbeta primers. The protocol was immunoSEQ multiplex PCR, while the TCRdb copy is restricted to in-frame clones and leaves out a portion. The sample consists of 120,000 or so clones, approximately 80% of them appearing once. General study findings and limits: TCR sequences were mostly rare, though some public TCRs occurred in many donors. Researchers counted 180 or so TCR beta chains as cytomegalovirus-associated. Reportedly, a later analysis found an Asian-associated ancestry cluster had fewer N-insertions than the roughly 670-donor mean.

Sequenced: PBMCs. The receptor was derived from a man younger than 35 in good health and CMV-seronegative.

The CDR3 sequence: CASSPLRAGSNTEAFF. DNA for the CDR3: TGTGCCAGCAGCCCCCTTCGAGCAGGGTCTAACACTGAAGCTTTCTTT. V and J are TRBV7-2 and TRBJ1-1, with D maybe TRBD1 (5 bases). This CDR3 contains 16 residues. Germline V lookup: CDR1 SGHTA, CDR2 FQGNSA. V was shortened by 5 bases and J by 2 bases, with 18 bases between the two germline ends.